The 11 T cell receptor beta chains below all came from one sample that was sequenced in a study of OX40 agonist ivuxolimab in advanced cancers. Clones were read by immunoSEQ multiplex PCR, and TCRdb kept only the in-frame ones, dropping some. The table lists around 60,000 clones, approximately 90% of them singletons. Sequenced here: CD4+ or CD8+ T cells sorted from blood, sampled in a trial of the OX40 agonist ivuxolimab. The receptors were sampled from an adult with an advanced solid tumor such as melanoma, head and neck, liver or kidney cancer.

V and J are TRBV4-2 and TRBJ2-7; D may be TRBD1 or TRBD2 (5 bases each). CDR1 LGHNA and CDR2 YNFKEQ come from the germline V gene. This CDR3 contains 16 residues. The germline V and J ends were trimmed by 1 base and 1 base, with 14 bases remaining between them. CDR3 residues: CASSQVSRDPSYEQYF. The CDR3, as DNA: TGTGCCAGCAGCCAAGTTAGTCGGGACCCGTCCTACGAGCAGTACTTC.

This chain joins TRBV11-3 and TRBJ2-2; possibly TRBD1 for D (5 bases). The CDR3 is 16 residues long. The germline CDR1 and CDR2 sequences are SGHNT and YENEEA. V was shortened by 5 bases and J by 1 base, with 14 bases between the two germline ends. The CDR3 region has the DNA TGTGCCAGCAGCCCTCATGTGGGGCGGAACACCGGGGAGCTGTTTTTT. The encoded protein is CASSPHVGRNTGELFF.

This chain links TRBV7-9 with TRBJ2-5, with TRBD2 identical over 12 bases. The germline gives CDR1 SEHNR, CDR2 FQNEAQ (reference sequence). Trimming took 1 base from V and 6 from J; bases not matched to a gene: 12. There are 18 residues in the CDR3. CDR3 amino acids: CASSLDDRLAGVRKTQYF. The CDR3 coding sequence is TGTGCCAGCAGCTTAGATGACCGACTAGCGGGAGTGAGGAAGACCCAGTACTTC. Full variable domain (remainder filled in from reference TRBV7-9 and TRBJ2-5): DTGVSQNPRHKITKRGQNVTFRCDPISEHNRLYWYRQTLGQGPEFLTYFQNEAQLEKSRLLSDRFSAERPKGSFSTLEIQRTEQGDSAMYLCASSLDDRLAGVRKTQYFGPGTRLLVL.

The chain uses TRBV27 and TRBJ1-6; D remains unclear. Trimming stripped 6 bases from V and 7 bases from J, with 13 bases between. Germline-derived CDR1 and CDR2 are MNHEY and SMNVEV (reference sequence). The CDR3 contains 14 residues. The chain's CDR3 is CASRSSLTNSPLHF. The CDR3 region has the DNA TGTGCCAGCAGGTCGAGCTTAACAAATTCACCCCTCCACTTT.

The chain links TRBV6-1 to TRBJ2-2, with 7 bases lining up with TRBD1. J gave up 5 bases and V 8 bases, and 2 bases lay outside the gene matches. Germline loops: CDR1 MNHNS, CDR2 SASEGT. The CDR3 is 12 amino acids. CDR3 loop: CASGTVTGELFF. The CDR3 DNA reads TGTGCCAGCGGGACAGTGACCGGGGAGCTGTTTTTT.

This clone showed up just a few times. The J gene is TRBJ2-7, the V gene TRBV21-1. TRBV21-1 is shown as a pseudogene. The CDR3 extends over 13 amino acids. CDR3 DNA sequence: TGTGCCAGCAGCAAATTCATCGACTACGAGCAGTACTTC. It encodes CASSKFIDYEQYF.

V usage is TRBV28 and J usage is TRBJ2-5; 9 nucleotides align to TRBD2. The closer fit of TRBJ2-7 to the DNA end suggests the J call may be wrong. Germline CDR1 is MDHEN and CDR2 is SYDVKM. The CDR3 spans 15 residues. For the CDR3, the DNA is TGTGCCAGCAGTCCCCCTCTAGCGGGATTGTACGAGCAGTACTTC. Protein: CASSPPLAGLYEQYF.

CDR3 in DNA: TGTGCCTGGAGTACAACAGTGAACACTGAAGCTTTCTTT. As protein: CAWSTTVNTEAFF. The chain joins TRBV30 to TRBJ1-1; no definite D call. V shed 2 bases and J shed 0 bases, with 7 bases lying between them. CDR3 size: 13 residues. Germline values: CDR1 GTSNPN, CDR2 SVGIG (reference sequence).

The chain couples TRBV19 to TRBJ2-1, with 10 nucleotides matching TRBD2. The CDR3 is 19 residues long. Unmatched junction bases numbered 11, after V lost 0 bases and J lost 3 bases. Per germline, CDR1 LNHDA and CDR2 SQIVND (reference sequence). CDR3: CASSIDPRASGGFYNEQFF. DNA of the CDR3: TGTGCCAGTAGTATAGATCCTAGGGCTAGCGGGGGTTTCTACAATGAGCAGTTCTTC.

This rearrangement joins TRBV6-6 to TRBJ2-7; 8 nucleotides align to TRBD2. The germline V gene encodes CDR1 MNHNY and CDR2 SVGAGI (reference sequence). The junction had 2 bases not matched to a gene; V was cut back by 1 base and J by 0 bases. This CDR3 comprises 15 residues. CDR3 loop: CASSYLAGNSYEQYF. The CDR3 DNA sequence: TGTGCCAGCAGTTACTTAGCGGGGAACTCCTACGAGCAGTACTTC.

The CDR3 DNA sequence: TGCGCCAGCAGCCAAGTCTCGCTAGCGGGGGGGCGTAAAGATACGCAGTATTTT. This encodes CASSQVSLAGGRKDTQYF. The chain is built from TRBV4-3 and TRBJ2-3; 12 nucleotides agree with TRBD2. The CDR3 length is 18 residues. The trim removed 1 base at V and 5 bases at J, leaving 10 bases unmatched. The germline CDR1 and CDR2 sequences are LGHNA and YSLEER.